The sample holds a few counts of the clone carrying this TCR beta chain. What it binds is not known. Together with a sample-barcoded 5' primer, a J-beta primer mix was included in a second PCR lasting about 7 to 12 cycles. TCRdb reprocessed the 5' RACE reads via MiXCR and lists one record per CDR3 protein. The sample records roughly 1.5 million distinct CDR3 sequences, roughly 43% being singletons. This record comes from a study of blood T cells in healthy people across ages. Study-wide points: The long-lived group displayed more naive CD4+ cells, plus higher diversity, than the aged donors did. PBMCs left unsorted prevented a conclusive naive versus antigen-experienced comparison.

Per the germline V gene, CDR1 is SGHRS and CDR2 is YFSETQ. CDR3 length: 14 amino acids. V lost 2 bases to trimming and J lost 6 bases, with 13 bases between them. The authors drew around 11 milliliters of peripheral blood from each donor. The genes are TRBV5-1 and TRBJ2-3, with a possible D match to TRBD1 (5 bases). The sequenced material came from blood. This sequence originates from a woman between 18 and 29 years old in good health. The CDR3 protein is CASSFGQRGDTQYF. CDR3 DNA sequence: TGCGCCAGCAGCTTTGGACAAAGAGGTGATACGCAGTATTTT.